This T cell receptor beta chain was obtained from a study of blood T cell repertoires in COVID-19. Study as a whole: Both acute and convalescent COVID-19 samples were obtained from the United States, Italy and Spain. Sources were T cells, B-cell-depleted T cells, or PBMCs; the material itself was cDNA or gDNA.

How the authors handled the data: Reference gene primer amplification yielded estimated nucleated cell counts. Libraries were prepared by immunoSEQ multiplex PCR; TCRdb keeps only in-frame clonotypes and omits some of them. V, J and clone size are those of that table, while D and trimming were read from the DNA. The sample has 490,000 or so clones, about 88% seen once; the top ten hold 8.3%. The CDR3 has 17 residues. After removal of 0 bases from V and 1 base from J, the junction contained 3 bases not matched to a gene. Germline-derived CDR1 and CDR2 are ENHRY and SYGVKD. This clone was detected once.

This receptor was obtained from a woman in her sixties or seventies who had recovered from COVID-19. Sequenced sample: PBMCs or T cells enriched from blood (not recorded which). This chain connects TRBV10-3 to TRBJ1-4; TRBD1 matches at 9 bases. The CDR3 coding sequence is TGTGCCATCAGTGAGTCGACAGGGGGTCTAACTAATGAAAAACTGTTTTTT. This translates into CAISESTGGLTNEKLFF.